This T cell receptor (beta chain) was sequenced in a study of T cells expressing NK-cell markers. Study background: Source material for TCR beta repertoires consisted of sorted CD3+CD56+NKG2C+, CD3+CD56+NKG2C- and CD3+CD56-NKG2C+ T cells.

With the 5' RACE reads reprocessed, TCRdb shows one record per CDR3 protein and no DNA. Found here are fewer than 550,000 distinct CDR3 sequences; the top ten clones hold roughly 1.4%. Germline V lookup: CDR1 SEHNR, CDR2 FQNEAQ (reference sequence). CDR3 length equals 18 residues. The gene calls are TRBV7-9 and TRBJ2-1; TCRdb selects TRBD2, and the lack of DNA leaves this call unchecked. The clonotype was recovered from a woman in her fifties or sixties in good health. The sample was blood T cells: a sorted CD56 or NKG2C T cell subset, CD4+ or CD8+ T cells, or bulk PBMC T cells (not recorded which). CDR3 loop: CASSLDRRQRDLFNEQFF.